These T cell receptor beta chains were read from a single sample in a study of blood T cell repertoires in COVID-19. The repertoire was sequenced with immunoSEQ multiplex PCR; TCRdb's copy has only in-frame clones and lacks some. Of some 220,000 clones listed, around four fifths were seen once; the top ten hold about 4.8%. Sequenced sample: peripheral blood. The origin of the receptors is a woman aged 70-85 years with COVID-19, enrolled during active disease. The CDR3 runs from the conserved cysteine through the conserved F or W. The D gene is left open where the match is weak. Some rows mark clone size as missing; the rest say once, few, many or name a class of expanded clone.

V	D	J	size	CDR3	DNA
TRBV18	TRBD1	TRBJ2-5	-	CASSPTRGRGEETQYF	TGTGCCAGCTCACCAACGAGGGGGCGTGGGGAAGAGACCCAGTACTTC
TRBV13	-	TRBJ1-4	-	CASSLGGQIWNEKLFF	TGTGCCAGCAGCTTAGGTGGACAGATTTGGAATGAAAAACTGTTTTTT
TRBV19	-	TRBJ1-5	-	CASSTTGNNQPQHF	TGTGCCAGTAGTACCACAGGGAACAATCAGCCCCAGCATTTT
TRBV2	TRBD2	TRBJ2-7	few	CASSASGTTYSYEQYF	TGTGCCAGCAGCGCCTCCGGGACTACCTATTCCTACGAGCAGTACTTC
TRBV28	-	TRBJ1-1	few	CASSFGTEAFF	TGTGCCAGCAGTTTCGGCACTGAAGCTTTCTTT
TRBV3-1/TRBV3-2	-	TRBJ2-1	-	CASSQTRVEQFF	TGTGCCAGCAGCCAAACCCGGGTCGAGCAGTTCTTC
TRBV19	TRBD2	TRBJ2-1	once	CASSVLRTSGSYNEQFF	TGTGCCAGTAGTGTGCTACGGACTAGCGGGAGCTACAATGAGCAGTTCTTC
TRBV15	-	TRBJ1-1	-	CATSRVPTVQEGTEAFF	TGTGCCACCAGCAGAGTCCCGACAGTCCAGGAGGGCACTGAAGCTTTCTTT
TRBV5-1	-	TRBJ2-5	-	CASSPGGSYGETQYF	TGCGCCAGCTCGCCTGGGGGGAGCTATGGGGAGACCCAGTACTTC
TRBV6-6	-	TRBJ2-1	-	CASTSHIVNEQFF	TGTGCCAGCACCTCTCATATAGTCAATGAGCAGTTCTTC
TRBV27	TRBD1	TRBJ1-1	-	CASSLSQGVQAFF	TGTGCCAGCAGTTTATCCCAGGGGGTGCAAGCTTTCTTT